The rows below give T cell receptor beta chains drawn from one sample of a study of blood T cell repertoires in COVID-19. Sequencing used immunoSEQ multiplex PCR; TCRdb keeps in-frame clones, though not all of them. The table has fewer than 250,000 clones, roughly 84% seen once; the top ten hold roughly 7.2%. Source material: PBMCs or T cells enriched from blood (not recorded which). All receptors derive from a man aged 25 to 40 in a cohort exposed to, infected with or recovered from COVID-19 (not recorded which). Both conserved end residues are part of each CDR3. Fields, in order: V gene, J gene, clone size, D gene, CDR3 DNA, CDR3 protein. A D gene is named only where the DNA matches it firmly. Size tells how often a clone was seen (once, few, many) or the class of an expanded clone, and some rows leave it out.

>TRBV6-5|TRBJ2-3|few|.
TGTGCCAGCAGTTACGGGACAACCAGCACAGATACGCAGTATTTT
CASSYGTTSTDTQYF
>TRBV9|TRBJ2-5|.|.
TGTGCCAGCAGCGACCAGGGGGGAATAAAGGAGACCCAGTACTTC
CASSDQGGIKETQYF
>TRBV2|TRBJ2-7|.|TRBD1
TGTGCCAGCACCCGGAAAGGGACAGCCGAGCAGTACTTC
CASTRKGTAEQYF
>TRBV21-1|TRBJ1-5|.|.
TGTGCCAGCAGCACCACAGGGGGCCGTCAGCCCCAGCATTTT
CASSTTGGRQPQHF
>TRBV28|TRBJ1-6|.|TRBD1
TGTGCCAGCATTCCCAGCAGGGGGGTTACTTCACCCCTCCACTTT
CASIPSRGVTSPLHF
>TRBV27|TRBJ1-6|.|TRBD1
TGTGCCAGCCTTGGACAGGGCTCCTCACCCCTCCACTTT
CASLGQGSSPLHF
>TRBV5-6|TRBJ2-1|once|.
TGTGCCAGCAGCTTGTCAACCTACAATGAGCAGTTCTTC
CASSLSTYNEQFF
>TRBV10-2|TRBJ1-1|once|.
TGCGCCAGCAGTGAGTATCGGGGGATGAACACTGAAGCTTTCTTT
CASSEYRGMNTEAFF
>TRBV5-6|TRBJ1-5|.|.
TGTGCCAGCAGCTCCGGACAGCTCAGGTTGATGAGCAATCAGCCCCAGCATTTT
CASSSGQLRLMSNQPQHF
>TRBV24-1|TRBJ2-7|few|.
TGTGCCACCAGTGATACTCGTAGAACCACCTACGAGCAGTACTTC
CATSDTRRTTYEQYF
>TRBV4-1|TRBJ2-1|.|TRBD2
TGCGCCAGCAGCCCAGGACTAGCGGGCAATGAGCAGTTCTTC
CASSPGLAGNEQFF
>TRBV7-8|TRBJ1-2|.|.
TGTGCCAGCAGCTTAGGGGGCAGCCGGGGCTACACCTTC
CASSLGGSRGYTF
>TRBV5-5|TRBJ1-1|once|TRBD1
TGTGCCAGCAGCTGGGACGGGACAGGGAACACTGAAGCTTTCTTT
CASSWDGTGNTEAFF
>TRBV28|TRBJ1-5|.|.
TGTGCCAGCACCCGAGGAATGGTCAATCAGCCCCAGCATTTT
CASTRGMVNQPQHF
>TRBV19|TRBJ1-5|.|TRBD1
TGTGCCAGCTCCCTAAGACAGGGGAGGTCGAAGCAGCCCCAGCATTTT
CASSLRQGRSKQPQHF
>TRBV11-2|TRBJ2-7|.|.
TGTGCCAGCAACCGACTAGTCGGGGCCTACGAGCAGTACTTC
CASNRLVGAYEQYF
>TRBV28|TRBJ2-1|.|.
TGTGCCAGCAGTTTATTCCCAGACAATGAGCAGTTCTTC
CASSLFPDNEQFF
>TRBV6-5|TRBJ2-7|.|.
TGTGCCAGCAGCTACGGCGGGGACTACGAGCAGTACTTC
CASSYGGDYEQYF
>TRBV27|TRBJ1-1|.|TRBD1
TGTGCCAGCAGTCTAGGACAGGGAATAATGGGCACTGAAGCTTTCTTT
CASSLGQGIMGTEAFF
>TRBV3-1/TRBV3-2|TRBJ1-1|.|.
TGTGCCAGCAGCCTGAACTACCGGGACACCAACACTGAAGCTTTCTTT
CASSLNYRDTNTEAFF
>TRBV19|TRBJ1-1|once|.
TGTGCCAGTAGTATCTTTCAGAAGAACACTGAAGCTTTCTTT
CASSIFQKNTEAFF
>TRBV28|TRBJ2-2|.|TRBD2
TGTGCCAGCAGTTTCCTTAAGGGAGCGGGGAGATACGGGGAGCTGTTTTTT
CASSFLKGAGRYGELFF
>TRBV4-1|TRBJ2-7|.|TRBD1
TGCGCCAGCAGCGTTCCAGGGGGCGAGGAGCAGTACTTC
CASSVPGGEEQYF
>TRBV5-4|TRBJ2-1|.|.
TGTGCCAGCAGCTTGGGCCGGGGAGCCTACAATGAGCAGTTCTTC
CASSLGRGAYNEQFF
>TRBV24-1|TRBJ2-5|.|TRBD1
TGTGCCACCAGTGATTCCGTCGGGACAGCTAATAAAAACCAAGAGACCCAGTACTTC
CATSDSVGTANKNQETQYF
>TRBV6-5|TRBJ1-1|.|.
TGTGCCAGCAGTTACGCCATGGACAGCCGGTACACTGAAGCTTTCTTT
CASSYAMDSRYTEAFF
>TRBV19|TRBJ1-5|.|.
TGTGCCAGTAGTACACCACGGGACACAGCGTATAGCAATCAGCCCCAGCATTTT
CASSTPRDTAYSNQPQHF
>TRBV4-2|TRBJ1-1|once|TRBD1
TGTGCCAGCAGCGATGGGACAGGGGAGGCTTTCTTT
CASSDGTGEAFF
>TRBV18|TRBJ2-5|.|.
TGTGCCAGCTCACCCACGGGGACACCCAAGTACTTC
CASSPTGTPKYF
>TRBV9|TRBJ2-3|.|.
TGTGCCAGCAGCGCCCAGGGCCCCCCATTCGGCGGCACAGATACGCAGTATTTT
CASSAQGPPFGGTDTQYF
>TRBV5-1|TRBJ2-7|.|.
TGCGCCAGCAGCCCCCCGTTGACACCGCCTGACTACGAGCAGTACTTC
CASSPPLTPPDYEQYF
>TRBV2|TRBJ2-3|.|.
TGTGCCAGCAGAGAGGCAGATACGCAGTATTTT
CASREADTQYF
>TRBV4-1|TRBJ1-5|.|.
TGCGCCTCGCTACGTCCCTCTAGTGCCCAGCCCCAGCATTTT
CASLRPSSAQPQHF
>TRBV7-9|TRBJ2-7|.|.
TGTGCCAGCACCTCCGTGGGGGGGCAATACGAGCAGTACTTC
CASTSVGGQYEQYF
>TRBV28|TRBJ2-1|.|TRBD2
TGTGCCAGCACCACGAGGCCCGGGACTAGCGACAATGAGCAGTTCTTC
CASTTRPGTSDNEQFF
>TRBV28|TRBJ1-3|.|.
TGTGCCAGCAGCTTACTCGTTCAGGGAAGTCCGGTCGACGGAAGTCCCATATATTTT
CASSLLVQGSPVDGSPIYF
>TRBV2|TRBJ2-7|few|.
TGTGCCAGCAGTGAAGTAGCCGACTACGAGCAGTACTTC
CASSEVADYEQYF
>TRBV5-4|TRBJ2-1|.|.
TGTGCCAGCAGCTTTAGAGTTGAGCAGTTCTTC
CASSFRVEQFF
>TRBV9|TRBJ2-5|.|TRBD2
TGTGCCAGCAGCCCTAGCGGGAGGGCCGGTGAGACCCAGTACTTC
CASSPSGRAGETQYF
>TRBV4-1|TRBJ2-7|.|TRBD2
TGCGCCAGCAGCCAAGATCCCCCCGGCGGGAGGCTCTACGAGCAGTACTTC
CASSQDPPGGRLYEQYF
>TRBV19|TRBJ1-2|.|.
TGTGCCAGTACAACAGAGACTAACTATGGCTACACCTTC
CASTTETNYGYTF
>TRBV5-6|TRBJ1-3|.|.
TGTGCCAGCAGCTACGTCGCGGGGACTTCTGGAAACACCATATATTTT
CASSYVAGTSGNTIYF
>TRBV5-4|TRBJ2-2|once|TRBD1
TGTGCCAGCAGCCAGGACAGGGCAAACACCGGGGAGCTGTTTTTT
CASSQDRANTGELFF
>TRBV3-1/TRBV3-2|TRBJ2-7|once|.
TGTGCCAGCAGCCAAGATCAGCTAGGCAACGAGCAGTACTTC
CASSQDQLGNEQYF
>TRBV10-3|TRBJ2-5|.|TRBD1
TGTGCCATCAGTGAGGGGACAGGGGGCCAAGAGACCCAGTACTTC
CAISEGTGGQETQYF
>TRBV9|TRBJ2-2|.|TRBD1
TGTGCCAGCAGCGTAGTGGGACAGGGAAACACCGGGGAGCTGTTTTTT
CASSVVGQGNTGELFF
>TRBV9|TRBJ2-2|.|TRBD2
TGTGCCAGCAGCGGCGCGACTAGCGGGGCCGGGGAGCTGTTTTTT
CASSGATSGAGELFF
>TRBV27|TRBJ2-5|.|TRBD2
TGTGCCAGCACTTCCTCCCCGGGACTAGGTGAAGAGACCCAGTACTTC
CASTSSPGLGEETQYF
>TRBV6-1|TRBJ1-2|.|.
TGTGCCAGCAGTGAAACAGGATGGGATGCTAACTATGGCTACACCTTC
CASSETGWDANYGYTF
>TRBV3-1/TRBV3-2|TRBJ1-1|.|.
TGTGCCAGCAGCCAAGTTTCTAGGATGAACACTGAAGCTTTCTTT
CASSQVSRMNTEAFF
>TRBV3-1/TRBV3-2|TRBJ1-5|.|.
TGTGCCAGCAGCCAAACCGGCGGGGCAGACAATCAGCCCCAGCATTTT
CASSQTGGADNQPQHF
>TRBV6-5|TRBJ2-3|.|TRBD2
TGTGCCAGCAGGGCTAGCGGGAAGGGAGATACGCAGTATTTT
CASRASGKGDTQYF
>TRBV7-3|TRBJ2-1|.|.
TGTGCCAGCAGCTCGAGGGAGAAAGGCTACAATGAGCAGTTCTTC
CASSSREKGYNEQFF
>TRBV4-1|TRBJ1-1|.|.
TGCGCCAGCAGCCCTCCTCCGGGGTTTAGGACCACTGAAGCTTTCTTT
CASSPPPGFRTTEAFF
>TRBV24-1|TRBJ2-3|.|.
TGTGCCACCAGTGACCAAAACAGGGCTCTCACAGATACGCAGTATTTT
CATSDQNRALTDTQYF
>TRBV28|TRBJ1-5|.|TRBD1
TGTGCCAGCAGTTTATGGGTGGGACAGGGGCCAAATCAGCCCCAGCATTTT
CASSLWVGQGPNQPQHF
>TRBV5-6|TRBJ1-5|.|TRBD1
TGTGCCAGCAGCTCCTCCTACAGGGGGCAATGGGGTCAGCCCCAGCATTTT
CASSSSYRGQWGQPQHF